This T cell receptor beta chain comes out of a study of shared clonotypes between healthy human individuals. Study-level information: Donors had three CD4 naive, three CD4 memory, two CD8 naive and one CD8 memory plate apiece.

Repertoires were generated with immunoSEQ multiplex PCR, while TCRdb's copy carries only in-frame clones and drops some. The table records about 1,500,000 clones, roughly 96% of them present only once. The receptor was derived from a man aged 30-40 years in good health. Sequences were obtained from naive CD4+ T cells sorted from blood. Subset here: CD45RA+ positively selected.

The CDR3 reads CASSLSPGTGGSEQYF. CDR3 nucleotides: TGTGCCAGCAGCTTGAGTCCCGGAACAGGGGGCTCCGAGCAGTACTTC. V gene TRBV7-3 combines with J gene TRBJ2-7; 9 bases map to TRBD1. The CDR3 contains 16 residues. Germline-derived CDR1 and CDR2 are SGHTA and FQGTGA. V was pared by 3 bases and J by 6 bases, with 12 bases of the junction left unmatched. Complete variable domain (other parts from reference TRBV7-3 and TRBJ2-7): GAGVSQTPSNKVTEKGKYVELRCDPISGHTALYWYRQSLGQGPEFLIYFQGTGAADDSGLPNDRFFAVRPEGSVSTLKIQRTERGDSAVYLCASSLSPGTGGSEQYFGPGTRLTVT.